A single sample gave rise to the 18 T cell receptor beta chains below, sequenced in a study of cytomegalovirus exposure and HLA in healthy donors. Generated by immunoSEQ multiplex PCR, the TCRdb table keeps only in-frame clones and is missing some. The table has about 100,000 clones, roughly 84% seen once. Sequencing was performed on PBMCs. All receptors derive from a woman between 18 and 29 years old in good health and CMV-seronegative.

V usage is TRBV14 and J usage is TRBJ1-6, with 9 bases lining up with TRBD1. Germline-derived CDR1 and CDR2 are SGHDN and FVKESK. The CDR3 is made up of 14 amino acids. After removal of 3 bases from V and 9 bases from J, the junction contained 3 bases not matched to a gene. The CDR3: CASSQGQGGSPLHF. CDR3 nucleotide sequence: TGTGCCAGCAGCCAGGGACAGGGAGGTTCACCCCTCCACTTT. The variable domain in full, with the rest retrieved from reference TRBV14 and TRBJ1-6, is EAGVTQFPSHSVIEKGQTVTLRCDPISGHDNLYWYRRVMGKEIKFLLHFVKESKQDESGMPNNRFLAERTGGTYSTLKVQPAELEDSGVYFCASSQGQGGSPLHFGNGTRLTVT.

V gene TRBV7-2 combines with J gene TRBJ1-1; D is unresolved. Germline V gene sequence: CDR1 SGHTA, CDR2 FQGNSA. V lost 4 bases, J lost 0 bases, and 9 bases lay in between. CDR3 length: 14 amino acids. Here the CDR3 DNA reads TGTGCCAGCAGCTCCGGGGTCATGAACACTGAAGCTTTCTTT. As protein: CASSSGVMNTEAFF. The complete variable domain, with remaining parts taken from reference TRBV7-2 and TRBJ1-1, reads GAGVSQSPSNKVTEKGKDVELRCDPISGHTALYWYRQSLGQGLEFLIYFQGNSAPDKSGLPSDRFSAERTGGSVSTLTIQRTQQEDSAVYLCASSSGVMNTEAFFGQGTRLTVV.

The CDR3 DNA sequence: TGTGCCAGCAGTGAAGGCAGGGCTTTTCGAGAGCAGTACTTC. Its translation is CASSEGRAFREQYF. J is TRBJ2-7 and V is TRBV6-1; possibly TRBD1 for D (5 bases). The germline gives CDR1 MNHNS, CDR2 SASEGT. The CDR3 contains 14 residues. Trimming pared 1 base from V and 7 bases from J, leaving 14 bases between.

V and J are TRBV6-1 and TRBJ2-7, with D maybe TRBD1 (6 bases). The CDR3 is 15 residues long. V was trimmed by 7 bases and J by 5 bases, leaving 21 bases between them. Germline CDR1 is MNHNS and CDR2 is SASEGT. The CDR3 DNA sequence: TGTGCCAGCATCGAAAGACAGGTACCAAACCACGAGCAGTACTTC. This translates into CASIERQVPNHEQYF.

Only one count was recorded for this clone. The chain carries TRBV7-9 and TRBJ2-2; 9 bases fit TRBD2. This CDR3 region has 18 residues. V dropped 5 bases and J dropped 0; count of bases not matched to a gene: 10. The germline V gene has CDR1 SEHNR and CDR2 FQNEAQ (reference sequence). CDR3 DNA sequence: TGTGCCAGCAGCCCCGCGGGCGGGGGGGCCCCGAACACCGGGGAGCTGTTTTTT. It specifies CASSPAGGGAPNTGELFF.

This chain connects TRBV5-1 to TRBJ1-2; possibly TRBD1 for D (5 bases). This CDR3 region has 19 residues. The germline gives CDR1 SGHRS, CDR2 YFSETQ. V was trimmed by 5 bases and J by 4 bases, leaving 30 bases between them. The CDR3 spells CASSQRPARGESTIYGYTF. The CDR3 DNA reads as TGCGCCAGCAGTCAAAGACCGGCCCGGGGGGAATCTACTATCTATGGCTACACCTTC.

The chain is built from TRBV6-4 and TRBJ2-1, with a weak D call TRBD1 (5 bases). The CDR3 spans 16 residues. Germline V gives CDR1 MRHNA, CDR2 SNTAGT. Trimming took 6 bases from V and 0 from J, leaving 15 bases between them. The CDR3 DNA is TGTGCCAGCAGGCCCGGTGGGGCAAGCTCCTACAATGAGCAGTTCTTC. This gives the protein CASRPGGASSYNEQFF.

This chain links TRBV5-6 with TRBJ1-5; D is possibly TRBD1 (5 bases). The CDR3 covers 16 residues. Per the germline V gene, CDR1 is SGHDT and CDR2 is YYEEEE. Between the trimmed V and J ends, which lost 0 bases and 3 bases, there was a span of 13 bases. The CDR3 here is CASSLGQNHINQPQHF. For the CDR3, the DNA is TGTGCCAGCAGCTTGGGACAGAATCATATCAATCAGCCCCAGCATTTT.

This chain joins TRBV14 and TRBJ1-2, with D perhaps matching TRBD1 (5 bases). CDR1 and CDR2 from the germline V gene are SGHDN and FVKESK. V lost 3 bases to trimming and J lost 3 bases, with 8 bases between them. The CDR3 has 13 amino acids. CDR3 sequence: CASSHPTDYGYTF. CDR3 coding DNA: TGTGCCAGCAGCCACCCGACAGACTATGGCTACACCTTC.

The rearrangement links TRBV30 to TRBJ1-5; the D gene is possibly TRBD1 (6 bases). CDR1 is GTSNPN and CDR2 is SVGIG in the germline V gene (reference sequence). The length of the CDR3 is 13 residues. The V end was cut by 2 bases, the J end by 5 bases, with 10 bases between. CDR3 in DNA: TGTGCCTGGAGTAAGGACAGCGATCAGCCCCAGCATTTT. Protein sequence: CAWSKDSDQPQHF.

The genes are TRBV30 and TRBJ2-1; 7 bases agree with TRBD1. The V gene's germline CDR1 is GTSNPN and CDR2 SVGIG (reference sequence). V shed 6 bases, J shed 3 bases, and the junction held 2 bases outside the gene matches. The CDR3 covers 12 residues. The CDR3 region is CACRDSYNEQFF. Written as DNA, the CDR3 is TGTGCCTGCCGGGACAGCTACAATGAGCAGTTCTTC.

The V call is TRBV5-4, the J call TRBJ1-1; D uncertain. The CDR3 extends over 12 amino acids. CDR1 is SGHNT, CDR2 YYREEE, per germline (reference sequence). The germline V and J ends were trimmed by 4 bases and 5 bases, with 9 bases remaining between them. CDR3 amino acids: CASSIEGTEAFF. The CDR3 DNA is TGTGCCAGCAGCATCGAGGGAACTGAAGCTTTCTTT.

This clone was counted between two and nine times. CDR3 nucleotides: TGTGCCAGCAGCACCACAGGGGGGGATGGAAACACCATATATTTT. Translated: CASSTTGGDGNTIYF. This chain joins TRBV7-9 and TRBJ1-3, with 8 nucleotides matching TRBD1. V was clipped by 5 bases and J by 3 bases; unmatched bases: 6. The germline gives CDR1 SEHNR, CDR2 FQNEAQ (reference sequence). The CDR3 contains 15 residues.

This sequence joins TRBV7-3 and TRBJ2-3; D is ambiguous. Trimming removed 4 bases from V and 0 bases from J, with 8 bases in between. The CDR3 runs to 14 residues. CDR1 and CDR2 (germline): SGHTA, FQGTGA. CDR3 amino acids: CASSSELSTDTQYF. CDR3 in DNA: TGTGCCAGCAGCTCCGAGCTGAGCACAGATACGCAGTATTTT.

The chain is built from TRBV28 and TRBJ1-5; D gene ambiguous. V lost 5 bases and J 5 bases, leaving 7 bases between the germline ends. The CDR3 length is 12 residues. Germline-derived CDR1 and CDR2 are MDHEN and SYDVKM. DNA of the CDR3: TGTGCCAGCAGTCTTAGTTATCAGCCCCAGCATTTT. Translation gives CASSLSYQPQHF. Complete variable domain (other parts from reference TRBV28 and TRBJ1-5): DVKVTQSSRYLVKRTGEKVFLECVQDMDHENMFWYRQDPGLGLRLIYFSYDVKMKEKGDIPEGYSVSREKKERFSLILESASTNQTSMYLCASSLSYQPQHFGDGTRLSIL.

At least ten counts were recorded for this clone. The chain combines TRBV7-6 with TRBJ1-3; D remains unclear. This CDR3 is built from 15 residues. V was cut by 1 base and J by 0 bases, with 7 bases left in between. The germline V gene encodes CDR1 SGHVS and CDR2 FNYEAQ. Written as DNA, the CDR3 is TGTGCCAGCAGCTTAGAGCCGAGCTCTGGAAACACCATATATTTT. It encodes CASSLEPSSGNTIYF.

The V and J genes are TRBV7-9 and TRBJ2-3, with 10 bases lining up with TRBD2. CDR3 length: 17 residues. V lost 0 bases and J lost 5; bases outside the gene matches: 8. Germline assignment: CDR1 SEHNR and CDR2 FQNEAQ (reference sequence). The chain's CDR3 is CASSLALAGGLGDTQYF. The CDR3, as DNA: TGTGCCAGCAGCTTAGCCTTAGCGGGGGGTCTTGGAGATACGCAGTATTTT.

V gene TRBV10-3 combines with J gene TRBJ2-2; perhaps TRBD1 as D (5 bases). This CDR3 spans 16 amino acids. Germline V gene sequence: CDR1 ENHRY, CDR2 SYGVKD. V was shortened by 2 bases and J by 4 bases, with 14 bases between the two germline ends. CDR3: CAISEGEGVSTGELFF. CDR3 coding DNA: TGTGCCATCAGTGAGGGGGAAGGGGTGAGCACCGGGGAGCTGTTTTTT.